This T cell receptor (beta chain) derives from a study of T cell changes during pregnancy in multiple sclerosis. The germline V gene has CDR1 SGHRS and CDR2 YFSETQ. Trimming took 4 bases from V and 9 from J; bases not matched to a gene: 8. The CDR3 has 15 amino acids. Assay used: immunoSEQ multiplex PCR; TCRdb lists only in-frame clones, some missing. The sample records tens of thousands of clones, roughly nine tenths being singletons. This clonotype originated in a female donor in good health, enrolled as a control in a pregnancy study. The rearrangement links TRBV5-1 to TRBJ2-1, with 12 bases that match TRBD2. The specimen was CD4+ T cells from peripheral blood mononuclear cells, collected in the third trimester of pregnancy. The CDR3 sequence is CASSPNLAGGTEQFF. Written as DNA, the CDR3 is TGCGCCAGCAGCCCGAACCTAGCGGGAGGGACTGAGCAGTTCTTC.